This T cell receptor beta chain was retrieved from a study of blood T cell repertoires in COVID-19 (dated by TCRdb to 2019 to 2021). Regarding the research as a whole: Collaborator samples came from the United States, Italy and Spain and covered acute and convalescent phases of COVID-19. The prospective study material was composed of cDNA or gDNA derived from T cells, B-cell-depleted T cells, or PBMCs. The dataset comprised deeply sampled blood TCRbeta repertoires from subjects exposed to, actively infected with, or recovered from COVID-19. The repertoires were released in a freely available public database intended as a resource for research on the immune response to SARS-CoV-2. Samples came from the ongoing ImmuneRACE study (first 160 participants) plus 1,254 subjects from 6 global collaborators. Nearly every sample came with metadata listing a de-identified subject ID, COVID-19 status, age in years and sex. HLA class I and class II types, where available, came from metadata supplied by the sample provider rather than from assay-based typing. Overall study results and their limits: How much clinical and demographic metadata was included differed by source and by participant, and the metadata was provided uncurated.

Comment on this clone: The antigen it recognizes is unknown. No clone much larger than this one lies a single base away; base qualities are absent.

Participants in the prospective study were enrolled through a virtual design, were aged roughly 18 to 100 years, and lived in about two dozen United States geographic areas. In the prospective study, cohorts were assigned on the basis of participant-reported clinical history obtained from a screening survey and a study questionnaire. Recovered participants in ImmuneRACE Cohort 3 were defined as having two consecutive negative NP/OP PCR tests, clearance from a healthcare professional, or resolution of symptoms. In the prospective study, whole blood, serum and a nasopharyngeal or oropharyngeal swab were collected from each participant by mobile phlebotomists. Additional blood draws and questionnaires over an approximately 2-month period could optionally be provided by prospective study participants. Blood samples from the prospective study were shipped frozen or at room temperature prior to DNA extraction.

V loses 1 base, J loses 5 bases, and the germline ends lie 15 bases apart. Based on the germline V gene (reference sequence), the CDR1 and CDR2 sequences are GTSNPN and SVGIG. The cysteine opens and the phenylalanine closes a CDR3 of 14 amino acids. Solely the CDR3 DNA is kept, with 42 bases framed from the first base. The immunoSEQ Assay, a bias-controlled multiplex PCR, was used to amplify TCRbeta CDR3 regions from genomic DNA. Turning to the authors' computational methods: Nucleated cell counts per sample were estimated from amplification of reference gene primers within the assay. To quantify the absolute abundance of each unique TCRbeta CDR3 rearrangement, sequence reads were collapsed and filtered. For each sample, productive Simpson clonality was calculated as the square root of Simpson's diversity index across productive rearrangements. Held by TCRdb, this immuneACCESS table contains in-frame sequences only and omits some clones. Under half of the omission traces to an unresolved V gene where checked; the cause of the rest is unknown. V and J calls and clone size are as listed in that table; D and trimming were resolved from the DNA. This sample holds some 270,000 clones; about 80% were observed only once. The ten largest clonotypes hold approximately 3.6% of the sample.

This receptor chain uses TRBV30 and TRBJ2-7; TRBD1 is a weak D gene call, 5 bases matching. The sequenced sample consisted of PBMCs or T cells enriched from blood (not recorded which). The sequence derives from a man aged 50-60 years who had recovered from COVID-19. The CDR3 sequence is CAWSDGQTWDEQYF. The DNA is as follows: TGTGCCTGGAGTGATGGACAAACGTGGGACGAGCAGTACTTC. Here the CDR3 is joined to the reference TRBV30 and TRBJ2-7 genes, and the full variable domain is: SQTIHQWPATLVQPVGSPLSLECTVEGTSNPNLYWYRQAAGRGLQLLFYSVGIGQISSEVPQNLSASRPQDRQFILSSKKLLLSDSGFYLCAWSDGQTWDEQYFGPGTRLTVT.